A selection of T cell receptor beta chains follows, all from one sample in a study of blood T cell repertoires in COVID-19. Clones were read by immunoSEQ multiplex PCR, and TCRdb kept only the in-frame ones, dropping some. The table includes fewer than 400,000 clones, about 83% detected once. The sample was peripheral blood. The receptors were gathered from a man aged 30 to 39 with active or convalescent COVID-19. Each CDR3 is given with its conserved first and last residue. The order of the fields is V gene, D gene, clone size, J gene, CDR3 DNA, CDR3 protein. D genes are given only for firm matches. Clone size is given for some rows only: seen once, a few or many times, or a class if the clone is expanded.

V: TRBV11-3
D: NA
size: NA
J: TRBJ2-3
DNA: TGTGCCAGCAGCTTAGACGTGACAGATACGCAGTATTTT
CDR3: CASSLDVTDTQYF

V: TRBV19
D: NA
size: NA
J: TRBJ1-5
DNA: TGTGCCAGTAGTCCGACAAAGAGGGTACTCCAGCATTTT
CDR3: CASSPTKRVLQHF

V: TRBV15
D: NA
size: NA
J: TRBJ1-1
DNA: TGTGCCACCAGCCCAGGATTGAACACTGAAGCTTTCTTT
CDR3: CATSPGLNTEAFF

V: TRBV15
D: TRBD2
size: NA
J: TRBJ2-1
DNA: TGTGCCACCAGCCGCCCTAGCGGGAGGTACAATGAGCAGTTCTTC
CDR3: CATSRPSGRYNEQFF

V: TRBV6-4
D: TRBD2
size: NA
J: TRBJ2-4
DNA: TGTGCCAGCAGTGACGCTGGGACTAGCGGGAGGCTAGCCAAAAACATTCAGTACTTC
CDR3: CASSDAGTSGRLAKNIQYF

V: TRBV28
D: NA
size: NA
J: TRBJ2-7
DNA: TGTGCCAGCAGTTTACCGACAGACCTCTACGGAAAGAAGTACTTC
CDR3: CASSLPTDLYGKKYF

V: TRBV30
D: TRBD1
size: NA
J: TRBJ1-2
DNA: TGTGCCTGGACCCCAGGGGGAGGCTACACCTTC
CDR3: CAWTPGGGYTF

V: TRBV19
D: TRBD2
size: NA
J: TRBJ2-7
DNA: TGTGCCAGTAGTATGTCTAATGGGCAGGGAGGGTTTGCCTACGAGCAGTACTTC
CDR3: CASSMSNGQGGFAYEQYF

V: TRBV4-3
D: NA
size: NA
J: TRBJ2-5
DNA: TGCGCCAGCAGCCAAGATAGGGGGAACCCCGGGACCCAGTACTTC
CDR3: CASSQDRGNPGTQYF

V: TRBV2
D: NA
size: few
J: TRBJ2-3
DNA: TGTGCCAGCCTGGGGAGCAGCGATACGCAGTATTTT
CDR3: CASLGSSDTQYF

V: TRBV28
D: NA
size: NA
J: TRBJ1-2
DNA: TGTGCCAGCAGTTCCCCCGGGGGGGGCGGCTACACCTTC
CDR3: CASSSPGGGGYTF

V: TRBV7-2
D: TRBD2
size: once
J: TRBJ2-3
DNA: TGTGCCAGCAGCTCCCGAACTAGCGGGGATACGCAGTATTTT
CDR3: CASSSRTSGDTQYF

V: TRBV10-3
D: NA
size: NA
J: TRBJ1-5
DNA: TGTGCCATCAGTGATTCCGGGGACAATCAGCCCCAGCATTTT
CDR3: CAISDSGDNQPQHF

V: TRBV5-4
D: TRBD1
size: few
J: TRBJ1-5
DNA: TGTGCCAGCATTTTACAGGGGAATCAGCCCCAGCATTTT
CDR3: CASILQGNQPQHF

V: TRBV6-6
D: NA
size: NA
J: TRBJ1-1
DNA: TGTGCCAGCAGTTCAGGGGCGTACACTGAAGCTTTCTTT
CDR3: CASSSGAYTEAFF

V: TRBV12-3/TRBV12-4
D: NA
size: NA
J: TRBJ2-7
DNA: TGTGCCAGCAGTTTACCCAGTGCCTACGAGCAGTACTTC
CDR3: CASSLPSAYEQYF

V: TRBV19
D: TRBD1
size: few
J: TRBJ1-5
DNA: TGTGCCAGTAGTATCTACAGGGGCGATCAGCCCCAGCATTTT
CDR3: CASSIYRGDQPQHF

V: TRBV5-1
D: NA
size: NA
J: TRBJ1-1
DNA: TGCGCCAGCAGCTTGTTATCAGTGAACACTGAAGCTTTCTTT
CDR3: CASSLLSVNTEAFF

V: TRBV7-3
D: NA
size: NA
J: TRBJ2-2
DNA: TGTGCCAGCAGCTCCGGGACTCTTAACACCGGGGAGCTGTTTTTT
CDR3: CASSSGTLNTGELFF

V: TRBV18
D: TRBD2
size: NA
J: TRBJ2-3
DNA: TGTGCCAGCTCACCACTTGGCGGGGGGGCCCCAGATACGCAGTATTTT
CDR3: CASSPLGGGAPDTQYF

V: TRBV7-3
D: NA
size: NA
J: TRBJ2-1
DNA: TGTGCCAGCAGCTCCATAGGGGGATACAATGAGCAGTTCTTC
CDR3: CASSSIGGYNEQFF

V: TRBV24-1
D: NA
size: NA
J: TRBJ2-1
DNA: TGTGCCACCAGTGATCCCCGGGGAGGGGGATTGAATGAGCAGTTCTTC
CDR3: CATSDPRGGGLNEQFF

V: TRBV11-1
D: NA
size: NA
J: TRBJ2-7
DNA: TGTGCCAGCAGCTCCAGACAGAGTGGAGCGCTCGAGCAGTACTTC
CDR3: CASSSRQSGALEQYF

V: TRBV6-6
D: NA
size: few
J: TRBJ1-1
DNA: TGTGCCAGCACTCCCCAGGGGTGGGCAGGGAAGGCTTTCTTT
CDR3: CASTPQGWAGKAFF

V: TRBV7-2
D: TRBD1
size: NA
J: TRBJ2-5
DNA: TGTGCCAGCAGCCCGACAGGGGGTAGGGAGACCCAGTACTTC
CDR3: CASSPTGGRETQYF

V: TRBV24-1
D: TRBD1
size: NA
J: TRBJ1-2
DNA: TGTGCCACCAGTGACCCCGGGACAGGGCCGTTCTATGGCTACACCTTC
CDR3: CATSDPGTGPFYGYTF

V: TRBV4-3
D: NA
size: NA
J: TRBJ1-1
DNA: TGCGCCAGCAGCCAGTGGACAGCCTCGGGAACTGAAGCTTTCTTT
CDR3: CASSQWTASGTEAFF

V: TRBV30
D: TRBD1
size: NA
J: TRBJ1-2
DNA: TGTGCCTGGTCCCCACAGGGGTTGTACTATGGCTACACCTTC
CDR3: CAWSPQGLYYGYTF

V: TRBV29-1
D: NA
size: few
J: TRBJ1-2
DNA: TGCAGCGTTGGCAGCGCTGGTGGCTACACCTTC
CDR3: CSVGSAGGYTF

V: TRBV2
D: TRBD1
size: NA
J: TRBJ1-4
DNA: TGTGCCAGCAGCTCCCTCGGGACAGAGAATGAAAAACTGTTTTTT
CDR3: CASSSLGTENEKLFF

V: TRBV11-2
D: NA
size: NA
J: TRBJ1-5
DNA: TGTGCCAGCAGCTTAGCGCGGAGCAATCAGCCCCAGCATTTT
CDR3: CASSLARSNQPQHF

V: TRBV30
D: NA
size: NA
J: TRBJ2-7
DNA: TGTGCCTGGAGCTTATCCCCTAACTACGAGCAGTACTTC
CDR3: CAWSLSPNYEQYF

V: TRBV29-1
D: NA
size: NA
J: TRBJ2-3
DNA: TGCAGCGTTGAAGTTTCAGGGGTGGGCACAGATACGCAGTATTTT
CDR3: CSVEVSGVGTDTQYF

V: TRBV30
D: NA
size: NA
J: TRBJ2-5
DNA: TGTGCCTGGAGTGTAGGAGGGCCCCAAGAGACCCAGTACTTC
CDR3: CAWSVGGPQETQYF

V: TRBV6-5
D: NA
size: NA
J: TRBJ2-5
DNA: TGTGCCAGCAGTTACTCCTGGAGTAGGGAGACCCAGTACTTC
CDR3: CASSYSWSRETQYF

V: TRBV10-2
D: NA
size: NA
J: TRBJ2-1
DNA: TGCGCCAGCCGGGTTCTCCAGCGAGGCAATGAGCAGTTCTTC
CDR3: CASRVLQRGNEQFF